The rows below give T cell receptor beta chains drawn from one sample of a study of metastatic and nonmetastatic thyroid tumors. TCRdb re-called the PCR reads via MiXCR. The sample gives 12,000 or so clones, under 35% of which show up once; about 12% is in the top ten. The sequencing input was tumor tissue. These receptors all stem from a female donor with papillary thyroid cancer or a benign thyroid nodule (not recorded which). Some clones in this sample may be carry-over from other donors' samples. The CDR3 runs from the conserved cysteine through the conserved F or W. The order of the fields is D gene, V gene, clone size, J gene, CDR3 protein, CDR3 DNA. A D gene is named only where the DNA matches it firmly. Rows may omit the clone size; those that give it use once, few, many or a size class.

>NA|TRBV10-1|few|TRBJ1-1
CAWYPGTAFF
TGCGCCTGGTACCCAGGGACAGCTTTCTTT
>NA|TRBV28|NA|TRBJ2-7
CASSSLTGKGNYEQYF
TGTGCTAGCAGTTCCCTCACGGGAAAGGGCAACTACGAGCAGTACTTC
>NA|TRBV3-1|medium-sized|TRBJ2-2
CASSRRGWQGNTGELFF
TGTGCCAGCAGCCGGCGCGGGTGGCAGGGTAACACCGGGGAGCTGTTTTTT
>TRBD2|TRBV20-1|NA|TRBJ2-2
CSARPGLAGANTGELFF
TGCAGTGCTAGACCCGGACTAGCGGGGGCCAACACCGGGGAGCTGTTTTTT
>NA|TRBV7-9|many|TRBJ2-5
CASSLAGETQYF
TGTGCCAGCAGCTTAGCTGGGGAGACCCAGTACTTC
>NA|TRBV12-3/TRBV12-4|many|TRBJ1-2
CASGSRGGYTF
TGTGCCAGCGGAAGTAGGGGAGGCTACACCTTC
>NA|TRBV6-2/TRBV6-3|few|TRBJ2-7
CARGYTRYEQYF
TGTGCCAGAGGTTACACCCGGTACGAGCAGTACTTC
>NA|TRBV20-1|few|TRBJ2-7
CSTQISYEQYF
TGCAGTACTCAAATTAGCTACGAGCAGTACTTC
>NA|TRBV12-3/TRBV12-4|many|TRBJ2-2
CASTWLGTGNTGELFF
TGTGCCAGCACCTGGTTGGGGACTGGGAACACCGGGGAGCTGTTTTTT
>NA|TRBV19|few|TRBJ2-3
CASSIGGCITDTQYF
TGTGCCAGTAGTATAGGCGGCTGTATCACAGATACGCAGTATTTT
>TRBD1|TRBV7-2|NA|TRBJ2-5
CASSPQGGGETQYF
TGTGCCAGCAGCCCTCAAGGGGGCGGAGAGACCCAGTACTTC
>TRBD2|TRBV12-3/TRBV12-4|NA|TRBJ2-3
CASSLGVVGLVGLTDTQYF
TGTGCCAGCAGTTTAGGCGTTGTGGGACTAGTGGGACTCACAGATACGCAGTATTTT
>TRBD2|TRBV11-3|NA|TRBJ2-2
CASSSFFSGRATSTGELFF
TGTGCCAGCAGCTCATTCTTCAGCGGGAGGGCCACAAGCACCGGGGAGCTGTTTTTT
>NA|TRBV28|medium-sized|TRBJ1-1
CASSFPGPNTEAFF
TGTGCCAGCAGTTTTCCAGGGCCGAACACTGAAGCTTTCTTT
>TRBD1|TRBV7-2|NA|TRBJ2-1
CASSFGQGNEQFF
TGTGCCAGCAGCTTCGGACAGGGAAATGAGCAGTTCTTC
>TRBD2|TRBV20-1|NA|TRBJ2-3
CSARGRLAGNTDTQYF
TGCAGTGCTAGAGGGAGACTAGCGGGGAACACAGATACGCAGTATTTT
>NA|TRBV11-1|NA|TRBJ2-2
CASSARGTGELFF
TGTGCCAGCAGCGCCAGAGGGACCGGGGAGCTGTTTTTT
>NA|TRBV3-1|once|TRBJ1-1
CASSQGQRTEAFF
TGTGCCAGCAGCCAGGGACAACGAACTGAAGCTTTCTTT
>TRBD1|TRBV6-1|medium-sized|TRBJ2-5
CASSRKWTGEETQYF
TGTGCCAGCAGTCGAAAATGGACAGGGGAAGAGACCCAGTACTTC
>NA|TRBV6-5|few|TRBJ2-1
CASSYSGGNSYNEQFF
TGTGCCAGCAGTTACTCAGGGGGAAACTCCTACAATGAGCAGTTCTTC
>TRBD1|TRBV6-1|NA|TRBJ1-1
CASSPKGQGPNTEAFF
TGTGCCAGCAGTCCCAAGGGACAGGGACCGAACACTGAAGCTTTCTTT
>TRBD2|TRBV5-1|NA|TRBJ2-7
CASSLAVREGEQYF
TGCGCCAGCAGCTTGGCCGTCAGGGAGGGAGAGCAGTACTTC
>TRBD2|TRBV7-9|medium-sized|TRBJ2-3
CASLRAGGDTDTQYF
TGTGCTTCTCTCAGGGCGGGAGGGGACACAGATACGCAGTATTTT
>NA|TRBV30|NA|TRBJ1-1
CASRDKGWTEAFF
TGTGCCTCGAGGGATAAGGGTTGGACTGAAGCTTTCTTT
>NA|TRBV20-1|NA|TRBJ1-1
CSASLKVGTEAFF
TGCAGTGCTAGTCTAAAGGTAGGCACTGAAGCTTTCTTT
>TRBD2|TRBV12-5|medium-sized|TRBJ2-1
CASGPTRGGSYNEQFF
TGTGCTAGTGGTCCCACTCGCGGGGGCTCCTACAATGAGCAGTTCTTC
>NA|TRBV7-3|medium-sized|TRBJ1-3
CASSLSGGFGNTIYF
TGTGCCAGCAGCTTATCAGGAGGGTTCGGAAACACCATATATTTT